This T cell receptor (beta chain) appears in the sequencing data of a study of Graves' ophthalmopathy and Graves' hyperthyroidism. Study observations and caveats: Blood also harbored most expanded thyroid clonotypes above 0.001 frequency.

A word on this clonotype: Its antigen is not known.

CDR3 regions of TCR beta were amplified from RNA transcripts. Following a first-round RT-PCR that used HTBI primers, a second-round multiplex PCR was carried out. TCRdb redid the calling of the multiplex PCR reads with MiXCR, one entry per CDR3 protein. Of around 1,000,000 distinct CDR3 sequences in the sample, approximately 35% were seen once. Diagnostic conclusions were grounded in clinical symptoms, serum thyroxine, TRAb, thyroid ultrasound and orbital computed tomography. Germline V lookup: CDR1 DFQATT, CDR2 SNEGSKA (reference sequence). With 0 bases removed from V and 2 bases from J, the gap between germline ends came to 10 bases. The CDR3 consists of 15 residues.

The receptor was derived from an adult man with Graves' hyperthyroidism. V and J are TRBV20-1 and TRBJ2-2, with D maybe TRBD1 (6 bases). The source material was peripheral blood or thyroid tissue (not recorded which). CDR3 coding DNA: TGCAGTGCTAGAGATCACAGGGACAACACCGGGGAGCTGTTTTTT. Translated, it gives CSARDHRDNTGELFF.